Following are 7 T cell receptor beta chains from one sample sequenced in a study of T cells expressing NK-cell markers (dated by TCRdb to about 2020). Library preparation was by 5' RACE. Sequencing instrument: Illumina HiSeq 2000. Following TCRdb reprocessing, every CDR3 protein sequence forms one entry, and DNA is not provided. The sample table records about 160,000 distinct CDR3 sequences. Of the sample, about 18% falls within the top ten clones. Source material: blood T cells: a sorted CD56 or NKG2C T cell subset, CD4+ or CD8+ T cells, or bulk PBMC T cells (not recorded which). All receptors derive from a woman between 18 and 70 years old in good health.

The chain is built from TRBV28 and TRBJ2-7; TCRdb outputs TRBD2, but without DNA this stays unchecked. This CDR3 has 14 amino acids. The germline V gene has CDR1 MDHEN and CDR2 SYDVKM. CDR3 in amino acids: CASSLDPTSYEQYF.

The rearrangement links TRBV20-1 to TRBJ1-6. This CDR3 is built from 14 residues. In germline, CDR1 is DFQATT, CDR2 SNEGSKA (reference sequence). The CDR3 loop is CSAREISTPSSLHF.

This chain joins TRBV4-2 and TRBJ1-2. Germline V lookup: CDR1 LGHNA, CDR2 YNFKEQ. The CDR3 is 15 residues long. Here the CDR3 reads CASSQDLSTNYGYTF.

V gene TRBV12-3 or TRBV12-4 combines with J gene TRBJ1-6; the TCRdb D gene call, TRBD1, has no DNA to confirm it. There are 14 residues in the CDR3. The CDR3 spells CASSHRVARSPLHF.

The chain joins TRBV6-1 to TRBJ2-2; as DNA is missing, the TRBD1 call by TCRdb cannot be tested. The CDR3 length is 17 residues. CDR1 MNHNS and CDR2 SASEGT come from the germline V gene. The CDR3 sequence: CASTPRGAGGETGELFF.

This chain's CDR3 is CAISESGKGDTQYF. The chain is built from TRBV10-3 and TRBJ2-3; there is no DNA to check the TCRdb D call of TRBD1. Per germline, CDR1 ENHRY and CDR2 SYGVKD. This CDR3 contains 14 residues.

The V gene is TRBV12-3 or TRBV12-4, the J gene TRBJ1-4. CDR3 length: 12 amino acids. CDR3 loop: CASSLYVEKLFF.